These 22 T cell receptor beta chains came from one sample sequenced in a study of blood T cell repertoires in COVID-19. The method was immunoSEQ multiplex PCR; TCRdb's version includes in-frame clones alone and lacks a portion of them. The repertoire holds roughly 330,000 clones, roughly nine tenths seen once, with approximately 5.4% in the top ten. Material: PBMCs or T cells enriched from blood (not recorded which). These TCRs come from a woman aged 25 to 39 who had recovered from COVID-19.

The chain links TRBV27 to TRBJ1-1, with 8 bases lining up with TRBD1. The germline V gene has CDR1 MNHEY and CDR2 SMNVEV (reference sequence). The CDR3 is 20 amino acids. V gave up 6 bases and J gave up 3 bases; unmatched junction bases: 24. CDR3 sequence (DNA): TGTGCCAGCAGCCGACCACCCCGGACAGGGAGATTAAGGCGGGACACTGAAGCTTTCTTT. Amino acid sequence: CASSRPPRTGRLRRDTEAFF.

The CDR3 loop is CASSQVYGGNQPQHF. The CDR3 DNA follows: TGCGCCAGCAGCCAAGTTTACGGGGGCAATCAGCCCCAGCATTTT. The rearrangement joins TRBV4-1 to TRBJ1-5; no reliable D call. The CDR3 totals 15 residues. Trimming stripped 1 base from V and 2 bases from J, with 9 bases between. Germline V gene sequence: CDR1 MGHRA, CDR2 YSYEKL.

The chain is built from TRBV30 and TRBJ2-7; 7 bases align to TRBD2. With V trimmed by 8 bases and J by 3 bases, 10 bases remained unmatched. Germline CDR1 is GTSNPN and CDR2 is SVGIG (reference sequence). The CDR3 length is 13 residues. The CDR3 bases are TGTGCCCTAACTAGCGCGGGTTTCTACGAGCAGTACTTC. Amino acids: CALTSAGFYEQYF.

The chain combines TRBV12-5 with TRBJ1-4; D is uncertain. Germline V gives CDR1 LGHNT, CDR2 FRNRAP. The CDR3 totals 15 residues. V lost 5 bases and J lost 3, with 13 bases in between. CDR3 loop: CASGHDLGSNEKLFF. CDR3 coding DNA: TGTGCTAGTGGTCACGACCTCGGGTCTAATGAAAAACTGTTTTTT.

The CDR3 DNA follows: TGTGCCTGGGATCGGGACAAGCGCGAAGCTTTCTTT. It yields the protein CAWDRDKREAFF. The V gene is TRBV30, the J gene TRBJ1-1; weak D call: TRBD1 (6 bases). Germline CDR1 GTSNPN, CDR2 SVGIG (reference sequence). V dropped 5 bases and J dropped 8 bases, with 15 bases sitting between them. This CDR3 comprises 12 residues. Based on the CDR3 plus reference TRBV30 and TRBJ1-1, the full variable domain is SQTIHQWPATLVQPVGSPLSLECTVEGTSNPNLYWYRQAAGRGLQLLFYSVGIGQISSEVPQNLSASRPQDRQFILSSKKLLLSDSGFYLCAWDRDKREAFFGQGTRLTVV.

The chain links TRBV19 to TRBJ2-5; no clear D. Germline CDR1 LNHDA, CDR2 SQIVND (reference sequence). The CDR3 extends over 15 amino acids. V was trimmed by 3 bases and J by 4 bases, leaving 15 bases between them. CDR3 bases: TGTGCCAGTAGTATCCGCCCCGCCGGGTCAGAGACCCAGTACTTC. It is translated as CASSIRPAGSETQYF.

The V gene is TRBV7-8, the J gene TRBJ2-5; 10 nucleotides match TRBD2. Germline V gene sequence: CDR1 SGHVS, CDR2 FQNEAQ. The CDR3 runs 20 residues. V shed 4 bases and J 3 bases; nucleotides not matched to a gene: 20. CDR3 protein: CASSSGHSRLAGARKETQYF. CDR3 DNA sequence: TGTGCCAGCAGCTCCGGCCACAGTCGTCTAGCGGGGGCCCGCAAAGAGACCCAGTACTTC.

The chain carries TRBV29-1 and TRBJ1-2; D is possibly TRBD1 (5 bases). Per germline, CDR1 SQVTM and CDR2 ANQGSEA. V lost 4 bases to trimming and J lost 2 bases, with 11 bases between them. The CDR3 consists of 13 residues. CDR3: CSVVVGGNYGYTF. CDR3 DNA: TGCAGCGTTGTGGTGGGGGGAAACTATGGCTACACCTTC.

The chain uses TRBV19 and TRBJ1-1, with 7 bases lining up with TRBD1. Germline V gene sequence: CDR1 LNHDA, CDR2 SQIVND (reference sequence). The trim removed 5 bases at V and 5 bases at J, leaving 8 bases unmatched. CDR3 size: 14 residues. The CDR3 sequence is CASSARQGETEAFF. DNA for the CDR3: TGTGCCAGTAGTGCAAGACAGGGTGAGACTGAAGCTTTCTTT.

J is TRBJ1-2 and V is TRBV30, with D maybe TRBD1 (6 bases). This CDR3 has 13 amino acids. Germline V CDR1 and CDR2: GTSNPN, SVGIG (reference sequence). V was shortened by 2 bases and J by 5 bases, with 12 bases between the two germline ends. This CDR3 reads CAWSHQGRYGYTF. CDR3 nucleotides: TGTGCCTGGAGTCATCAGGGGCGTTATGGCTACACCTTC.

The chain has TRBV27 and TRBJ2-3; TRBD2 matches at 11 bases. Losses at the gene ends were 3 bases for V and 0 bases for J; bases not matched to a gene: 5. This CDR3 has 17 amino acids. Germline V lookup: CDR1 MNHEY, CDR2 SMNVEV (reference sequence). The CDR3 DNA follows: TGTGCCAGCAGTTTCCGGACTAGCGGGCTTAGCACAGATACGCAGTATTTT. Protein product: CASSFRTSGLSTDTQYF.

V usage is TRBV19 and J usage is TRBJ2-5; 13 bases are a match to TRBD2. This CDR3 has 14 amino acids. The germline V gene encodes CDR1 LNHDA and CDR2 SQIVND (reference sequence). J lost 7 bases, V lost 4 bases, and 3 bases had no gene match. CDR3 amino acids: CASSTTSGGGTQYF. The CDR3 DNA reads TGTGCCAGTAGTACTACTAGCGGGGGGGGGACCCAGTACTTC.

The chain links TRBV27 to TRBJ1-1; D is possibly TRBD1 (5 bases). Germline V gives CDR1 MNHEY, CDR2 SMNVEV (reference sequence). V was shortened by 4 bases and J by 6 bases, with 24 bases between the two germline ends. The CDR3 spans 17 residues. The CDR3 sequence: CASSSPGSQGFFAEAFF. The CDR3 bases are TGTGCCAGCAGTTCACCGGGCTCCCAGGGATTTTTTGCTGAAGCTTTCTTT.

The chain carries TRBV2 and TRBJ2-7, with D possibly matching TRBD2 (5 bases). CDR1 is SNHLY and CDR2 is FYNNEI in the germline V gene. The germline V and J ends were trimmed by 3 bases and 4 bases, with 10 bases remaining between them. The CDR3 contains 13 residues. The CDR3 region is CASSESSFYEQYF. DNA of the CDR3: TGTGCCAGCAGTGAGTCTAGCTTTTACGAGCAGTACTTC.

This clone was counted once. The chain employs TRBV2 and TRBJ1-2, with TRBD1 matching 12 bases. The CDR3 is made up of 15 amino acids. Germline CDR1 and CDR2: SNHLY and FYNNEI. The V and J ends lost 3 bases and 5 bases, in that order; junction bases with no gene match: 4. CDR3 bases: TGTGCCAGCAGTGAGGGACAGGGGGCTGGGTATGGCTACACCTTC. Amino acids: CASSEGQGAGYGYTF.

The chain joins TRBV5-1 to TRBJ1-1; 11 bases are a match to TRBD1. Germline assignment: CDR1 SGHRS and CDR2 YFSETQ. Trimming took 0 bases from V and 4 from J; bases not matched to a gene: 2. This CDR3 region has 15 residues. The CDR3 is CASSLGTGGTTEAFF. CDR3 sequence (DNA): TGCGCCAGCAGCTTGGGGACAGGGGGCACCACTGAAGCTTTCTTT.

The chain employs TRBV29-1 and TRBJ1-2; 7 nucleotides line up with TRBD1. Trimming cost V 4 bases and J 1 base; bases outside gene matches: 6. Germline V gives CDR1 SQVTM, CDR2 ANQGSEA. This CDR3 region has 14 residues. CDR3 loop: CSVVSQGRNYGYTF. Here the CDR3 DNA reads TGCAGCGTTGTATCACAGGGGCGTAACTATGGCTACACCTTC.

This clone was found a few times. The rearrangement links TRBV10-3 to TRBJ1-3; perhaps TRBD1 as D (6 bases). Germline loops: CDR1 ENHRY, CDR2 SYGVKD. Trimming shortened V by 6 bases and J by 4 bases, and 13 bases separated the two germline ends. The CDR3 consists of 14 residues. The CDR3, as DNA: TGTGCCATCAGCTCCCCTGACAGGGGAAACACCATATATTTT. It yields the protein CAISSPDRGNTIYF.

This chain connects TRBV5-4 to TRBJ2-2; 8 nucleotides agree with TRBD2. The CDR3 is 16 amino acids. After removal of 4 bases from V and 5 bases from J, the junction contained 10 bases not matched to a gene. Germline V gene sequence: CDR1 SGHNT, CDR2 YYREEE (reference sequence). This chain's CDR3 is CASSRGLAGTTGELFF. The CDR3 bases are TGTGCCAGCAGCCGTGGGTTAGCGGGGACGACCGGGGAGCTGTTTTTT.

Here the CDR3 DNA reads TGTGCCAGCAGCGAAGGGGGAAAAGTCTACGAGCAGTACTTC. As protein: CASSEGGKVYEQYF. The chain couples TRBV28 to TRBJ2-7; D is perhaps TRBD1 (6 bases). The ends were cut back, 6 bases at V and 3 bases at J, with 15 bases in the middle. This CDR3 has 14 amino acids. From germline, CDR1 is MDHEN and CDR2 SYDVKM.

This clone came up a few times. The rearrangement joins TRBV5-4 to TRBJ1-6, with D tentatively TRBD1 (6 bases). Germline CDR1 is SGHNT and CDR2 is YYREEE (reference sequence). The CDR3 is made up of 18 amino acids. Trimming pared 0 bases from V and 6 bases from J, leaving 19 bases between. The CDR3 region is CASSLAARGAGANSPLHF. In DNA, the CDR3 is TGTGCCAGCAGCTTGGCAGCGAGAGGGGCAGGGGCTAATTCACCCCTCCACTTT. Drawing the rest from reference TRBV5-4 and TRBJ1-6, the complete variable domain is ETGVTQSPTHLIKTRGQQVTLRCSSQSGHNTVSWYQQALGQGPQFIFQYYREEENGRGNFPPRFSGLQFPNYSSELNVNALELDDSALYLCASSLAARGAGANSPLHFGNGTRLTVT.

V gene TRBV11-2 combines with J gene TRBJ1-1; no definite D call. Germline CDR1 reads SGHAT; CDR2 reads FQNNGV. V was pared by 5 bases and J by 0 bases, with 10 bases between. The CDR3 has 14 residues. The CDR3 DNA reads as TGTGCCAGCAGCCCCCCCTTTTTGAACACTGAAGCTTTCTTT. Protein: CASSPPFLNTEAFF.